This TCR beta chain was retrieved from a study of blood T cell repertoires in COVID-19 (dated by TCRdb to about 2020). Study-wide context: Samples covering the acute and convalescent phases of COVID-19 were provided by collaborators in the United States, Italy and Spain. The material from the prospective study consisted of cDNA or gDNA derived from T cells, B-cell-depleted T cells, or PBMCs. Subjects who had been exposed to COVID-19, were actively infected with it, or had recovered from it provided the deeply sampled blood TCRbeta repertoires that made up the dataset. The repertoires were released in a freely available public database intended as a resource for research on the immune response to SARS-CoV-2. Samples came from the ongoing ImmuneRACE study (first 160 participants) plus 1,254 subjects from 6 global collaborators. The sample metadata nearly always contained a de-identified subject ID, COVID-19 status, age in years and sex. Where available, HLA class I and class II types were obtained from metadata supplied by the sample provider rather than from assay-based typing.

Details on this clone: The antigen this receptor binds is unknown. No qualities accompany the bases; no much larger clone lies one base away.

Paper-wide results and their limitations: The quantity of clinical and demographic metadata differed by source and by participant and was supplied without curation.

In Seattle, one collaborating source enrolled patients while the infection was active and tracked those patients longitudinally over the course of disease. The collaborating institutions used their own protocols to collect whole blood in K2EDTA tubes. For TCRbeta analysis, collaborator samples were shipped as frozen whole blood, as isolated PBMCs, or as DNA extracted from either sample type. TCRbeta CDR3 regions were amplified from genomic DNA using the immunoSEQ Assay, a bias-controlled multiplex PCR. In the paper's pipeline: The number of nucleated cells in each sample was estimated by amplification of reference gene primers within the assay. To quantify the absolute abundance of each unique TCRbeta CDR3 rearrangement, sequence reads were collapsed and filtered. Productive Simpson clonality was computed per sample as the square root of Simpson's diversity index over productive rearrangements. Not all clones reach the TCRdb copy of this immuneACCESS table, which keeps in-frame sequences only. Checked studies attribute under half of the gap to unresolved V genes and leave the rest unexplained. Clonal size and the V and J genes are those of that table, whereas D and trimming came from the DNA. Across this sample there are about 120,000 clones, with around 87% seen only once. The ten largest account for under 4.5% of the sample.

Sample: peripheral blood. The receptor's source is a woman aged 55-69 years with COVID-19, enrolled during active disease.

The CDR3 region: CASSQDFLRANTEAFF. The nucleotide sequence reads TGTGCCAGCAGCCAAGACTTTTTGAGAGCGAACACTGAAGCTTTCTTT. This receptor chain uses TRBV3-1 (or the pseudogene TRBV3-2) and TRBJ1-1, with no D gene named confidently. V sheds 0 bases and J sheds 1 base, leaving 12 bases between their ends. CDR1 is given as LGHDT and CDR2 as YNNKEL, both from the germline V gene (reference sequence). Taken from cysteine to phenylalanine, the CDR3 has 16 residues. This entry keeps only the CDR3 DNA: 48 bases, framed from base 1.